This is a list of T cell receptor beta chains from one sample in a study of blood T cell repertoires in COVID-19. Measured with immunoSEQ multiplex PCR; TCRdb has only the in-frame clones, and not every one. The data hold 500,000 to 600,000 clones, with less than 90% observed a single time. The material sequenced was peripheral blood. Receptors originate from a woman aged 45-59 years with COVID-19, enrolled during active disease. Both conserved end residues are part of each CDR3. Size is stated for part of the rows, as once, few or many counts, or as a class when the clone is expanded.

V | size | CDR3
TRBV5-6 | - | CASSFLGIAGNEQFF
TRBV12-5 | - | CASGSRTGGDTGELFF
TRBV27 | - | CASSLTGHGYTF
TRBV15 | - | CATSSLPGQVNIQYF
TRBV19 | - | CLCRASSGANVLTF
TRBV3-1/TRBV3-2 | - | CASSQPQGYGYTF
TRBV9 | - | CASSARFSGSAFF
TRBV28 | - | CASSEDRGLSEKLFF
TRBV6-4 | once | CASSEAQGAYNEQFF
TRBV5-1 | - | CASSSSSGHNEQFF
TRBV19 | - | CASTHPLAKNIQYF
TRBV30 | few | CAWRTTVNSPLHF
TRBV6-6 | - | CASSYGGGGFYTF
TRBV18 | - | CASSPPQGVNTEAFF
TRBV24-1 | - | CATTGPKEMNTEAFF
TRBV5-1 | few | CASSSKTGNEDTGELFF
TRBV12-5 | - | CASGRGSTDTQYF
TRBV3-1/TRBV3-2 | - | CASSLGLGVRSEQFF
TRBV9 | - | CASSTSRGASNYGYTF
TRBV6-5 | - | CASSDGFNYGYTF
TRBV6-5 | - | CASSYVRGGGETQYF
TRBV7-2 | - | CASSPSAGTSRTGELFF
TRBV2 | - | CASSDNSLNTGELFF
TRBV5-1 | - | CASTLQGESDEQYF
TRBV5-1 | - | CASSLASQGAEKLFF
TRBV11-2 | once | CASSLVGGLAGQQFF
TRBV18 | - | CASSPREHHEQYF
TRBV5-4 | - | CASSFGAQDEKLFF
TRBV2 | - | CASSRGAPSPLHF
TRBV30 | few | CAWSGNGYEQYF
TRBV4-1 | - | CASSRRQGGKEKLFF
TRBV4-2 | - | CASSLAGGLRTDTQYF
TRBV6-5 | - | CASSKGQVGYTF
TRBV6-5 | - | CASVQGGNQPQHF
TRBV6-1 | - | CASSEAGTGLLGGYTF
TRBV7-7 | - | CASSPRRGGANEQFF
TRBV5-6 | - | CASSAQGNHGYTF
TRBV11-3 | - | CASSAVLGQPQHF
TRBV6-6 | - | CASSYLGTGGAHEQFF
TRBV3-1/TRBV3-2 | few | CASSQAGAGVQYF
TRBV11-2 | few | CASSSLRGGGYTF
TRBV7-2 | - | CASSQQGANSYEQYF
TRBV5-1 | - | CASSLEGLAGGSYEQYF
TRBV11-2 | - | CASSSRDRHYNSPLHF
TRBV24-1 | - | CATLTGGNEQFF